This T cell receptor beta chain was identified during a study of CD8 T cells in Susac syndrome. Study findings and constraints: The number of individuals included in the study's TCR sequencing and HLA analysis was acknowledged as relatively small.

Reverse transcription of roughly 0.5 to 1 ug RNA was carried out with random hexamers. The CDR3 of TCR beta was amplified by immunoSEQ multiplex PCR across 54 Vbeta and 13 Jbeta. TCRdb ran MiXCR on the immunoSEQ multiplex PCR reads and lists one entry per CDR3 protein. Among roughly 150,000 distinct CDR3 sequences listed, 95% were seen once. Trimming took 0 bases from V and 4 from J, leaving 5 bases between them. This CDR3 has 13 residues. CDR1 SGDLS and CDR2 YYNGEE come from the germline V gene. As to this clonotype: Its antigen is unknown.

CD8+ and CD4+ T cells taken from blood had their TCR beta sequenced. The study used treatment-naive patients who had stable or active relapsing-remitting disease as multiple sclerosis controls. The material sequenced was CD8+ T cells from PBMCs. The clonotype comes from a human donor with multiple sclerosis. This chain links TRBV9 with TRBJ2-1; D uncertain. The CDR3 is CASSVGVYNEQFF. In nucleotides, the CDR3 is TGTGCCAGCAGCGTAGGGGTTTACAATGAGCAGTTCTTC.